The present entry profiles one T cell receptor beta chain with its context. Germline loops: CDR1 SGHRS, CDR2 YFSETQ. This CDR3 contains 19 residues. The V and J ends lost 0 bases and 1 base, in that order; junction bases with no gene match: 11. The sample belongs to a study of shared T cell receptors in the human thymus. The protocol was immunoSEQ multiplex PCR, while the TCRdb copy is restricted to in-frame clones and leaves out a portion. In the table there are under 700,000 clones, 70% to 80% of which are singletons. The sample also formed part of further work on human thymus T cells. Turning to that study: Donors consisted of healthy Finnish infants (having corrective surgery for congenital heart defects). Thymic and blood repertoires appeared to show biased V and J gene usage.

The TCR originated in a boy less than two years old with a congenital heart defect. V is TRBV5-1 and J is TRBJ2-3, with 10 positions matching TRBD2. The sequenced sample consisted of thymocytes. DNA of the CDR3: TGCGCCAGCAGCTTGGCCAACAAGCGGGAGGGCCGAGGCACAGATACGCAGTATTTT. Translated: CASSLANKREGRGTDTQYF.